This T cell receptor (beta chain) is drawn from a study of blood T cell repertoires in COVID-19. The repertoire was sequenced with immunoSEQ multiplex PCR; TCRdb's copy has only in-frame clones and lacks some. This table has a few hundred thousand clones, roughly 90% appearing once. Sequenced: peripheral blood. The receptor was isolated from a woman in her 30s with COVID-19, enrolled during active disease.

The CDR3 spells CAWKPRDRENSPLHF. The CDR3 nucleotides read TGTGCCTGGAAACCTCGGGACAGGGAAAATTCACCCCTCCACTTT. The rearrangement joins TRBV30 to TRBJ1-6; 9 bases match TRBD1. This CDR3 comprises 15 residues. The junction had 8 bases not matched to a gene; V was cut back by 4 bases and J by 7 bases. Germline CDR1 reads GTSNPN; CDR2 reads SVGIG (reference sequence). Combining the CDR3 with reference TRBV30 and TRBJ1-6 gives the whole variable domain SQTIHQWPATLVQPVGSPLSLECTVEGTSNPNLYWYRQAAGRGLQLLFYSVGIGQISSEVPQNLSASRPQDRQFILSSKKLLLSDSGFYLCAWKPRDRENSPLHFGNGTRLTVT.